Listed here is a single TCR beta chain. What it binds is unknown. This sample was taken from a study of blood T cells in healthy people across ages. General study points: Higher diversity and more naive CD4+ cells were features of long-lived donors, compared to aged donors.

With 0 bases removed from V and 2 bases from J, the gap between germline ends came to 12 bases. Per germline, CDR1 SGHTA and CDR2 FQGNSA. The CDR3 runs 16 residues. Alongside a J-beta primer mix, a sample-barcoded 5' primer served in a second PCR lasting roughly 7 to 12 cycles. TCRdb reprocessed the 5' RACE reads via MiXCR and lists one record per CDR3 protein. The sample includes about 780,000 distinct CDR3 sequences, around half of them seen just once. The sequencing sample was made of blood. This receptor was obtained from a man at least 80 years old in good health. This chain links TRBV7-2 with TRBJ2-3; a possible D gene is TRBD2 (6 bases). CDR3 DNA: TGTGCCAGCAGCTTAGCTGGGGCGGGACCCACAGATACGCAGTATTTT. It specifies CASSLAGAGPTDTQYF.